Below, 19 T cell receptor beta chains from the same sample are listed, as sequenced in a study of blood T cell repertoires in COVID-19. Generated by immunoSEQ multiplex PCR, the TCRdb table keeps only in-frame clones and is missing some. The table has roughly 150,000 clones, 70% to 90% seen once. Input material: peripheral blood. The receptors here all came from a woman aged 60-75 years with COVID-19, enrolled during active disease.

As for this clone: The junction differs from germline at one of its ends, possibly a read error. V gene TRBV5-6 combines with J gene TRBJ2-5; 15 bases map to TRBD2. This CDR3 region has 17 residues. Germline V gives CDR1 SGHDT, CDR2 YYEEEE. CDR3 protein: CASSLRGLAGGQEIQYF. In nucleotides, the CDR3 is TGTGCCAGCAGCTTAAGGGGACTAGCGGGAGGCCAAGAGATCCAGTACTTC.

The chain carries TRBV2 and TRBJ2-7; 7 nucleotides agree with TRBD1. There are 13 residues in the CDR3. The V segment lost 5 bases and the J segment 4 bases; nucleotides outside the gene matches: 5. CDR1 and CDR2 (germline): SNHLY, FYNNEI. The CDR3 spells CASSRQGWYEQYF. The CDR3 DNA follows: TGTGCCAGCAGTCGACAGGGTTGGTACGAGCAGTACTTC.

The chain employs TRBV4-1 and TRBJ1-2; 10 nucleotides agree with TRBD1. CDR1 and CDR2 (germline): MGHRA, YSYEKL. The junction had 12 bases not matched to a gene; V was cut back by 4 bases and J by 10 bases. This CDR3 spans 15 amino acids. The CDR3 bases are TGCGCCAGCAGCCCCAAGTCCGGGACAGGGGAAGACTACACCTTC. It yields the protein CASSPKSGTGEDYTF.

This chain joins TRBV7-8 and TRBJ1-1, with 7 bases aligning to TRBD1. CDR1 SGHVS and CDR2 FQNEAQ come from the germline V gene. The CDR3 runs 14 residues. The V and J ends lost 7 bases and 1 base, in that order; junction bases with no gene match: 6. DNA for the CDR3: TGTGCCAGCAAACCGGGACAGCAGAACACTGAAGCTTTCTTT. This translates into CASKPGQQNTEAFF.

This clone appeared once. J is TRBJ1-1 and V is TRBV9; possible D gene TRBD1, 5 bases. Between the trimmed V and J ends, which lost 0 bases and 11 bases, there was a span of 14 bases. CDR1 is SGDLS, CDR2 YYNGEE, per germline. This CDR3 region has 13 residues. The CDR3 DNA follows: TGTGCCAGCAGCGTAGTAAGGGAGGGGAAGGCTTTCTTT. Amino acids: CASSVVREGKAFF.

The rearrangement uses TRBV18 and TRBJ1-1, with D tentatively TRBD1 (6 bases). CDR1 is KGHSH and CDR2 is LQKENI in the germline V gene. This CDR3 region has 17 residues. The V end lost 0 bases, the J end lost 1 base, and 15 bases lay between the germline ends. CDR3 loop: CASSPPGSQGKNTEAFF. CDR3 coding DNA: TGTGCCAGCTCACCACCGGGTTCTCAGGGGAAGAACACTGAAGCTTTCTTT.

V gene TRBV4-2 combines with J gene TRBJ1-5, with TRBD1 matching 7 bases. CDR3 length: 17 amino acids. The J segment lost 4 bases and the V segment lost 3 bases, leaving 12 bases of the junction unmatched. The germline V gene has CDR1 LGHNA and CDR2 YNFKEQ. The CDR3 reads CASSQSIDRALNQPQHF. The CDR3 bases are TGTGCCAGCAGCCAGTCGATCGACAGGGCCCTAAATCAGCCCCAGCATTTT.

The V call is TRBV14, the J call TRBJ2-5, with 11 bases fitting TRBD1. Per germline, CDR1 SGHDN and CDR2 FVKESK. The CDR3 is 17 amino acids. Trimming took 3 bases from V and 3 from J; bases not matched to a gene: 9. In DNA, the CDR3 is TGTGCCAGCAGCCACCCGGGACAGGGGGACCCTAAAGAGACCCAGTACTTC. Translation: CASSHPGQGDPKETQYF.

This clone appeared a single time. The chain recombines TRBV5-6 with TRBJ1-4, with a weak D call TRBD1 (5 bases). Germline lookup yields CDR1 SGHDT and CDR2 YYEEEE. V lost 4 bases to trimming and J lost 6 bases, with 16 bases between them. The CDR3 has 15 residues. The DNA for the CDR3 is TGTGCCAGCAGCCAAAGGACAATCACGCATGAAAAACTGTTTTTT. It encodes CASSQRTITHEKLFF.

The CDR3 reads CASSPGQGAYGYTF. CDR3 sequence (DNA): TGTGCCAGCAGCCCAGGACAGGGGGCCTATGGCTACACCTTC. V and J are TRBV5-8 and TRBJ1-2; 11 positions agree with TRBD1. V shed 4 bases and J 4 bases; nucleotides not matched to a gene: 3. Germline V gene sequence: CDR1 SGHTS, CDR2 YDEGEE. The CDR3 has 14 amino acids.

This chain uses TRBV3-1 (or the pseudogene TRBV3-2) with TRBJ1-4; D gene unclear. There are 15 residues in the CDR3. CDR1 and CDR2 from the germline V gene are LGHDT and YNNKEL (reference sequence). Trimming pared 4 bases from V and 5 bases from J, leaving 14 bases between. This CDR3 reads CASSRPRGGNEKLFF. The CDR3 nucleotides read TGTGCCAGCAGCCGGCCTCGGGGAGGGAATGAAAAACTGTTTTTT.

This clone has a handful of counts. The chain carries TRBV4-2 and TRBJ1-4, with D perhaps TRBD1 (5 bases). V was pared by 0 bases and J by 2 bases, with 10 bases between. CDR1 and CDR2 (germline): LGHNA, YNFKEQ. This CDR3 region has 16 residues. CDR3 region: CASSQEARGTNEKLFF. CDR3 bases: TGTGCCAGCAGCCAAGAAGCACGGGGGACTAATGAAAAACTGTTTTTT.

The chain joins TRBV7-2 to TRBJ2-1; TRBD2 aligns across 9 bases. CDR3 length: 17 residues. Germline V gives CDR1 SGHTA, CDR2 FQGNSA. V shed 5 bases, J shed 3 bases, and the junction held 11 bases outside the gene matches. CDR3 amino acids: CASSNFAETSGYNEQFF. The CDR3 nucleotides read TGTGCCAGCAGCAACTTTGCAGAGACTAGCGGCTACAATGAGCAGTTCTTC.

The chain is built from TRBV12-3 or TRBV12-4 and TRBJ1-1; D gene ambiguous. The CDR3 has 13 residues. V lost 5 bases and J lost 4, with 11 bases in between. This CDR3 reads CASSLGSATEAFF. The CDR3 DNA reads as TGTGCCAGCAGTCTGGGCTCCGCCACTGAAGCTTTCTTT.

The V and J genes are TRBV28 and TRBJ1-3; the D gene is possibly TRBD1 (5 bases). The V gene's germline CDR1 is MDHEN and CDR2 SYDVKM. CDR3 length: 14 amino acids. Trimming took off 6 bases at V and 0 bases at J, with 9 bases between the two ends. The CDR3 is CASSLGLSGNTIYF. The CDR3 DNA is TGTGCCAGCAGCCTGGGACTCTCTGGAAACACCATATATTTT.

As for this clone: Other nucleotide sequences in the sample specify the same CDR3. This chain joins TRBV27 and TRBJ2-1; TRBD2 agrees at 12 bases. Germline V CDR1 and CDR2: MNHEY, SMNVEV (reference sequence). This CDR3 has 14 residues. Trimming took 5 bases from V and 4 from J; bases not matched to a gene: 0. The CDR3 region is CASSLAGGYNEQFF. The CDR3 region has the DNA TGTGCCAGCAGTCTAGCGGGGGGGTACAATGAGCAGTTCTTC.

The J gene is TRBJ1-1, the V gene TRBV6-5; perhaps TRBD1 as D (5 bases). The V and J ends lost 7 bases and 1 base respectively, with 10 bases between them. Per the germline V gene, CDR1 is MNHEY and CDR2 is SVGAGI. This CDR3 is built from 13 residues. CDR3 loop: CASTSTANTEAFF. Written as DNA, the CDR3 is TGTGCCAGCACCTCGACAGCGAACACTGAAGCTTTCTTT.

V gene TRBV7-7 combines with J gene TRBJ2-2; 9 bases agree with TRBD1. CDR1 and CDR2 (germline): SSHAT, FNYEAQ (reference sequence). V lost 4 bases, J lost 9 bases, and 9 bases stayed unmatched. The CDR3 length is 15 residues. The chain's CDR3 is CASSSRTGAPWELFF. CDR3 sequence (DNA): TGTGCCAGCAGCTCGAGGACAGGGGCGCCATGGGAGCTGTTTTTT.

The genes are TRBV21-1 and TRBJ1-2; the table's D call of TRBD1 was not tested on the DNA. TRBV21-1 is annotated as a pseudogene. The CDR3 has 17 amino acids. The CDR3 DNA reads TGTGCCAGCAGCAAAGTGTGTAGTAGGACAGGGGGCGATGGCTACACCTTC. It translates to CASSKVCSRTGGDGYTF.